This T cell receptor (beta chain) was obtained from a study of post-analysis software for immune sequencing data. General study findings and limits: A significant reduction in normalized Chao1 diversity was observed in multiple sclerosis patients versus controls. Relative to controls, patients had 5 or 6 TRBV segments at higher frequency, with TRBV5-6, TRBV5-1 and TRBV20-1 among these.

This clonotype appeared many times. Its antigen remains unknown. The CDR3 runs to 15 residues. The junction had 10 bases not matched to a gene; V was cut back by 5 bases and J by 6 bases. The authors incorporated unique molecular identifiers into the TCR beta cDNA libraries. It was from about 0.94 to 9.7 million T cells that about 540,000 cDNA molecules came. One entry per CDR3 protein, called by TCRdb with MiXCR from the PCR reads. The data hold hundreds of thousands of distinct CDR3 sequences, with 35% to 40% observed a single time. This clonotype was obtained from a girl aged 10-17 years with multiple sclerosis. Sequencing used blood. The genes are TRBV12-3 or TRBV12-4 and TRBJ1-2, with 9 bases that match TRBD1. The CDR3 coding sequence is TGTGCCAGCAGTCCTCACAGGGGGCTAAGTGATGGCTACACCTTC. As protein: CASSPHRGLSDGYTF.